The sample holds a few counts of the clone carrying this T cell receptor (beta chain). What it binds is not known. Sequenced by immunoSEQ multiplex PCR; TCRdb stores in-frame clones only, minus some. The sample shows 39,000 or so clones, around 90% of them seen only once. This sample is part of a study of monozygotic twins with cystic fibrosis. Study-wide results and limits: Monozygotic CF twins shared more identical nucleotide clonotypes than unrelated patients. Shared CDR3 numbers were not associated with age, concordance or severity. Clonality was generally low (median around 0.0098), higher in the most severe patients. V usage most resembled the co-twin in 13 of 16 pairs.

V was trimmed by 7 bases and J by 0 bases, leaving 13 bases between them. The CDR3 covers 15 residues. The germline V gene has CDR1 LNHDA and CDR2 SQIVND (reference sequence). V usage is TRBV19 and J usage is TRBJ2-1, with a possible D match to TRBD1 (5 bases). The sequencing sample was made of blood. The sequence was obtained from a boy between 2 and 10 years old with cystic fibrosis. In nucleotides, the CDR3 is TGTGCCAGTAAGGACACTCCAAGCTCCTACAATGAGCAGTTCTTC. Its translation: CASKDTPSSYNEQFF.